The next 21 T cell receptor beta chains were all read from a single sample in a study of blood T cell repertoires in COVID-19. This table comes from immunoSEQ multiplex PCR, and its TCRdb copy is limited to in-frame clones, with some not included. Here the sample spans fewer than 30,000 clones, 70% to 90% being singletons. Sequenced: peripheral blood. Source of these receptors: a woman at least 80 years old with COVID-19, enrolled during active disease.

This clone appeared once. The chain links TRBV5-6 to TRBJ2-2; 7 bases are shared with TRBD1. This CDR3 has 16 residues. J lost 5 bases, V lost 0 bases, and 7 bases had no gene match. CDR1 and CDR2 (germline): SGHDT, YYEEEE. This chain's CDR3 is CASSLVGQEPTGELFF. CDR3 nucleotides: TGTGCCAGCAGCTTGGTCGGACAGGAGCCTACCGGGGAGCTGTTTTTT.

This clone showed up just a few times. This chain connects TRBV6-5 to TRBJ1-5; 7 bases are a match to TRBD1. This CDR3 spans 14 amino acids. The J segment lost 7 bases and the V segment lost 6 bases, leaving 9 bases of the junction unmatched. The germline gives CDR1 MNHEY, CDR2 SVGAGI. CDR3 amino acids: CASRTGIGLQPQHF. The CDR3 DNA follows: TGTGCCAGCAGGACAGGGATAGGATTACAGCCCCAGCATTTT.

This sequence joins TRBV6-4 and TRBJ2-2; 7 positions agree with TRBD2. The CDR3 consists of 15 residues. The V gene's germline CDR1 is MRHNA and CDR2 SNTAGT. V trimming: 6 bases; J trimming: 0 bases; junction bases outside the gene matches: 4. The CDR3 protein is CASSRLAANTGELFF. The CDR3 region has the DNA TGTGCCAGCAGCCGACTAGCTGCGAACACCGGGGAGCTGTTTTTT.

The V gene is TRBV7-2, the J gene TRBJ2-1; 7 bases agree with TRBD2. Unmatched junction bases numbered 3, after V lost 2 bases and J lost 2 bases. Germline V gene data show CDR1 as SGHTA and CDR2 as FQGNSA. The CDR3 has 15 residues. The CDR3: CASSLRSGAYNEQFF. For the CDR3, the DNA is TGTGCCAGCAGCTTAAGGAGCGGGGCCTACAATGAGCAGTTCTTC.

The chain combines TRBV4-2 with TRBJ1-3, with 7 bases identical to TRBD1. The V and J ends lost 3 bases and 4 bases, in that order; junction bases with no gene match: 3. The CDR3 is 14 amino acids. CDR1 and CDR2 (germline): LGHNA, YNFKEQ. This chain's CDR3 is CASSQTGQGNTIYF. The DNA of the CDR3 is TGTGCCAGCAGCCAGACGGGACAGGGAAACACCATATATTTT.

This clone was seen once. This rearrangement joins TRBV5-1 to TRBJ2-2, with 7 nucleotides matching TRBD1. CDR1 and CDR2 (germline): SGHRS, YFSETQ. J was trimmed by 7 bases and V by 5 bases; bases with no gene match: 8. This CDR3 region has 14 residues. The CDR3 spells CASSLRGHGGELFF. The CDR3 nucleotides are TGCGCCAGCAGTTTGAGGGGGCATGGCGGGGAGCTGTTTTTT. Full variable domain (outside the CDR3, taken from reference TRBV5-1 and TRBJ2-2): KAGVTQTPRYLIKTRGQQVTLSCSPISGHRSVSWYQQTPGQGLQFLFEYFSETQRNKGNFPGRFSGRQFSNSRSEMNVSTLELGDSALYLCASSLRGHGGELFFGEGSRLTVL.

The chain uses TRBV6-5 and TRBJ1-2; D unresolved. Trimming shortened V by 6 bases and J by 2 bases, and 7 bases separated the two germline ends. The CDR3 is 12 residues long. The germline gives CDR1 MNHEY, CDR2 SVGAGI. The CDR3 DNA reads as TGTGCCAGCAGAAGGAGAAACTATGGCTACACCTTC. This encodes CASRRRNYGYTF.

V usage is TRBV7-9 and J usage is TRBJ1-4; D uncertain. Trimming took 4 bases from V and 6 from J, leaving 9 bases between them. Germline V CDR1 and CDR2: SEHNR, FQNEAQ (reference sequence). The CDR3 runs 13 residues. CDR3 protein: CASSSSHDEKLFF. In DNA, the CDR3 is TGTGCCAGCAGCTCTTCACACGATGAAAAACTGTTTTTT.

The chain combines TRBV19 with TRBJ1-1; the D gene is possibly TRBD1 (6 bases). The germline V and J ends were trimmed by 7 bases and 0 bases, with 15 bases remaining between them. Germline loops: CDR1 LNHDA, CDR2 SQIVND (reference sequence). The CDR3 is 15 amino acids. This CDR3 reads CASNDRRIVNTEAFF. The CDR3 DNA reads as TGTGCCAGTAATGACAGGAGGATTGTGAACACTGAAGCTTTCTTT.

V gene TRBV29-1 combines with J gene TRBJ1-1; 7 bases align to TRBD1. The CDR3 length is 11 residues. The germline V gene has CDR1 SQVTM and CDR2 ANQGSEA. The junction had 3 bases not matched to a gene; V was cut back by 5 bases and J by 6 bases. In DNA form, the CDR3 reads TGCAGCGTTAAGACAGGGTCTGAAGCTTTCTTT. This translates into CSVKTGSEAFF.

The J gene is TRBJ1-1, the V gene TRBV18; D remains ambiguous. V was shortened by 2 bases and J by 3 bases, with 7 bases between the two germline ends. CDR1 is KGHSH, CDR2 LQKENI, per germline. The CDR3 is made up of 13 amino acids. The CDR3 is CASSPGLDTEAFF. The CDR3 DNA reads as TGTGCCAGCTCACCAGGGCTGGACACTGAAGCTTTCTTT.

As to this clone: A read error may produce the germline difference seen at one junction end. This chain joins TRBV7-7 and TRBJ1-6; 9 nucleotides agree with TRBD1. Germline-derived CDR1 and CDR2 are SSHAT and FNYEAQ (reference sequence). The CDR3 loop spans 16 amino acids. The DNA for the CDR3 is TGTGCTAGCAGCCCACGACGGGACAGGGTAACACGACCCCTCCACTTT. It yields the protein CASSPRRDRVTRPLHF.

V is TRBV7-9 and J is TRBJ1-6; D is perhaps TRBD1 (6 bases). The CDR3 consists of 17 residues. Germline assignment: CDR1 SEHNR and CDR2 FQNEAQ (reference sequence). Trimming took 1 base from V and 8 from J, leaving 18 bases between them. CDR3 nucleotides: TGTGCCAGCAGCTTAGTAGGAAGGGGGTTGGGTGATTCACCCCTCCACTTT. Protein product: CASSLVGRGLGDSPLHF.

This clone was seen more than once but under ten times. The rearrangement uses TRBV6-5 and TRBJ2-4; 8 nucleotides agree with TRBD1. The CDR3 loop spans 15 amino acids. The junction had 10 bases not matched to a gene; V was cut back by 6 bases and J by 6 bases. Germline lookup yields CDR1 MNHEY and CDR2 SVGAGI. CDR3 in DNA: TGTGCCAGCAGCCAAAGACAGGGGCGGACAAACATTCAGTACTTC. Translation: CASSQRQGRTNIQYF.

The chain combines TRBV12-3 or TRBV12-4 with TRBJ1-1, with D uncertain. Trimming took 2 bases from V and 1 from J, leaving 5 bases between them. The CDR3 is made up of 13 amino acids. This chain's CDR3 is CASSLTGNTEAFF. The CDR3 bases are TGTGCCAGCAGTTTAACCGGGAACACTGAAGCTTTCTTT.

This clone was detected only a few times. The CDR3 loop reads CASSATGANTEAFF. CDR3 coding DNA: TGTGCCAGCAGCGCGACAGGGGCGAACACTGAAGCTTTCTTT. V and J are TRBV9 and TRBJ1-1; 8 nucleotides align to TRBD1. Germline V gives CDR1 SGDLS, CDR2 YYNGEE. J was trimmed by 1 base and V by 3 bases; bases with no gene match: 2. This CDR3 has 14 amino acids.

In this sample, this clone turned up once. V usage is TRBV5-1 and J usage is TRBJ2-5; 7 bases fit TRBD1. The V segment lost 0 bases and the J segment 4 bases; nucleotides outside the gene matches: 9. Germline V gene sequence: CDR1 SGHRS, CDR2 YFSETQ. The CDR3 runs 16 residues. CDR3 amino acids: CASSLGTGTRGETQYF. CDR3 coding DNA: TGCGCCAGCAGCTTGGGGACAGGAACTAGGGGAGAGACCCAGTACTTC.

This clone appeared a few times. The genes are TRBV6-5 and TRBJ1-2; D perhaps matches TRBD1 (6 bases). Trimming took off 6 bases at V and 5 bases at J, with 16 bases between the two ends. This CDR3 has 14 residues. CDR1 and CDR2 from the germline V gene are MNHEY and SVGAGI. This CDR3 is CASRPKGGPYGYTF. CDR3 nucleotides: TGTGCCAGCAGGCCCAAAGGGGGACCTTATGGCTACACCTTC.

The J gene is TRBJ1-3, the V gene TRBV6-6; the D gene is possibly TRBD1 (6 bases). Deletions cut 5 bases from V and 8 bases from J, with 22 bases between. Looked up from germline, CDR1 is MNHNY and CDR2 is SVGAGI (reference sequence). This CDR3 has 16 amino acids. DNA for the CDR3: TGTGCCAGCAGTCGAGGGGGGATACGTGAGTTTGACACCATATATTTT. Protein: CASSRGGIREFDTIYF.

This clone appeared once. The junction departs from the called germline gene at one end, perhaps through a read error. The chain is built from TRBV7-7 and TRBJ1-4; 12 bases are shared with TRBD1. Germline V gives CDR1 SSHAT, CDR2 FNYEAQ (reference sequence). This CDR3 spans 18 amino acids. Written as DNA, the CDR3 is TGTGCTAGCAGCCATTTTGGGACAGGGGGCCGGACTAATGAAAAACTGTTTTTT. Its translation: CASSHFGTGGRTNEKLFF.

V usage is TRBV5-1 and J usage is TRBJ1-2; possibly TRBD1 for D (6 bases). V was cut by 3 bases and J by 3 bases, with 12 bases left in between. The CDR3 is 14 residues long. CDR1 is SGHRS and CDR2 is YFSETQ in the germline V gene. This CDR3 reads CASSWDNKDYGYTF. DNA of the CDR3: TGCGCCAGCAGCTGGGACAATAAGGACTATGGCTACACCTTC.